This TCR beta chain is from a study of blood T cells in healthy people across ages. Study-wide results and limits: Unknown donor CMV status possibly confounded expanded clonotype changes. Diversity estimated from one million T cells was considered an underestimate. Across the age range, TCR beta diversity per million T cells fell in a roughly linear way.

A second PCR, run for about 7 to 11 cycles, used a sample-barcoded 5' primer plus a J-beta primer mix. One entry per CDR3 protein results from TCRdb running MiXCR on the 5' RACE reads. The data contain around 1,800,000 distinct CDR3 sequences, about two fifths of them seen just once; the ten biggest clones take up roughly 23%. Germline V CDR1 and CDR2: MGHDK, SYGVNS. The V segment lost 0 bases and the J segment 0 bases; nucleotides outside the gene matches: 9. The CDR3 consists of 19 residues. On this clonotype itself: Its matching antigen is unknown.

The chain has TRBV25-1 and TRBJ2-3; 10 positions match TRBD2. The clonotype comes from a human donor in good health. The sequencing sample was made of blood. This CDR3 is CASSEYLLAGASSTDTQYF. Written as DNA, the CDR3 is TGTGCCAGCAGTGAATATCTCCTAGCGGGGGCGTCTAGCACAGATACGCAGTATTTT. Using reference TRBV25-1 and TRBJ2-3 for the parts outside the CDR3, the full variable domain is EADIYQTPRYLVIGTGKKITLECSQTMGHDKMYWYQQDPGMELHLIHYSYGVNSTEKGDLSSESTVSRIRTEHFPLTLESARPSHTSQYLCASSEYLLAGASSTDTQYFGPGTRLTVL.